Only a few counts were recorded for the clone carrying this T cell receptor beta chain. This specimen comes from a study of cytomegalovirus exposure and HLA in healthy donors. The PCR used 60 Vbeta and 13 Jbeta primers. Method: immunoSEQ multiplex PCR; TCRdb's copy keeps in-frame clones and lacks some. The sample records about 120,000 clones, about 80% being singletons. With 7 bases removed from V and 2 bases from J, the gap between germline ends came to 11 bases. The germline CDR1 and CDR2 sequences are MNHEY and SVGAGI. CDR3 length: 13 amino acids. Material for sequencing was PBMCs. V usage is TRBV6-5 and J usage is TRBJ1-2; no clear D. This sequence was found in a woman in her thirties or forties in good health and CMV-seropositive. DNA for the CDR3: TGTGCCAGCACTCGAGACAAAAACTATGGCTACACCTTC. This encodes CASTRDKNYGYTF.